The source of this T cell receptor beta chain is a study of glioma-infiltrating T cells. Using RNA template, CDR3s of TCR alpha and beta were amplified with iRepertoire arm-PCR. One-step reverse transcription and amplification started from about 100-400 ng of tissue mRNA or PBMC total RNA. One entry per CDR3 protein results from TCRdb running MiXCR on the multiplex PCR reads. The data show roughly 100,000 distinct CDR3 sequences, approximately 39% seen once. Note on this clonotype: Its target is not known. A much larger clonotype is one base distant, so this may be a read error.

Whole-study findings and limits: Above-expected tissue-blood divergence occurred in all gliomas, most in low-grade ones.

The clonotype originates from a human donor with low-grade glioma or glioblastoma, undergoing nonglioma brain surgery, or in good health (not recorded which). The sequenced material came from glioma tissue, nonneoplastic brain tissue, or PBMCs (not recorded which).

Written as DNA, the CDR3 is TGTGCCAGCAGCCAAGCACTCCTCACCGGGGAGCTGTTTTTT. This encodes CASSQALLTGELFF. This chain joins TRBV14 and TRBJ2-2; D is undetermined. The CDR3 is 14 amino acids. Germline-derived CDR1 and CDR2 are SGHDN and FVKESK. V was shortened by 1 base and J by 4 bases, with 7 bases between the two germline ends.